The rows below give T cell receptor beta chains drawn from one sample of a study of response to subunit inactivated influenza vaccine. In TCRdb, the RT-PCR reads were re-called with MiXCR into one record per CDR3 protein. The sample has about 480,000 distinct CDR3 sequences; 25% are singletons. The sequencing here drew on CD4+ T cells sorted from PBMCs, taken around 5 days after vaccination. These receptors originate from a man aged 45-65 years who received an inactivated influenza vaccine. The CDR3 runs from the conserved cysteine through the conserved F or W. Each record gives: V gene, clone size, CDR3 length, CDR3 protein. Clone size is given for some rows only: seen once, a few or many times, or a class if the clone is expanded.

>TRBV7-2|NA|15
CASSQAGTRQETQYF
>TRBV5-1|NA|17
CASSRGVGAGGNTEAFF
>TRBV5-1|NA|15
CASRIGVVHSYEQYF
>TRBV10-3|NA|15
CAIRTTGQGANVLTF
>TRBV20-1|NA|14
CSARRTSNAETQYF
>TRBV15|NA|17
CATSGLQLGVGNQPQHF
>TRBV5-1|few|14
CASSLEGLGLVQFF
>TRBV4-3|NA|16
CASSQGASGPTDTQYF
>TRBV24-1|few|12
CATSDWGVAQYF
>TRBV20-1|few|14
CSARAGTERKGYTF
>TRBV11-2|few|14
CASSLAWVTGELFF
>TRBV20-1|few|14
CSASSGGLRDEQFF
>TRBV10-3|few|10
CAYGGDTQYF
>TRBV2|NA|15
CATTGTTLGTDTQYF
>TRBV19|few|13
CASSIRMDQPQHF
>TRBV7-2|many|13
CASNGGGTDTQYF
>TRBV7-9|few|14
CASSRKGTNNEQFF
>TRBV12-3/TRBV12-4|few|13
CASSQRWDGELFF
>TRBV20-1|NA|15
CSAQDLAGGLYEQYF
>TRBV7-8|NA|15
CASSLDQGTYNEQFF
>TRBV28|NA|16
CASSYFGTSGRTEQFF
>TRBV4-3|NA|15
CASSQDWRVADTQYF
>TRBV18|few|18
CASSPRLAIRQHTDTQYF
>TRBV20-1|few|9
CSASNRQYF
>TRBV29-1|NA|18
CSVVGSRLAGTSKETQYF
>TRBV12-5|few|15
CAREYRGASNQPQHF
>TRBV28|few|14
CASTTTGLNSPLHF
>TRBV20-1|few|14
CSATQGAMNTEAFF
>TRBV20-1|once|15
CSARDRRGSPDTQYF
>TRBV10-1|few|13
CASAGDLYNEQFF
>TRBV5-1|few|15
CASSLVQLSTDTQYF
>TRBV10-3|NA|17
CAISGGTYQSSYNEQFF
>TRBV3-1|NA|13
CASSQDLGTPLHF
>TRBV18|few|14
CASSPTGVEYEQYF
>TRBV6-1|NA|16
CASSEANKAPTDTQYF
>TRBV5-6|NA|17
CASNRPGLAGGTDTQYF
>TRBV11-2|few|20
CASSLGFLDRKTSWANVLTF
>TRBV10-3|NA|12
CATRPDRDEQFF
>TRBV12-3/TRBV12-4|NA|13
CASRSPGRYGYTF
>TRBV20-1|NA|14
CSAPRGGGTDTHYF
>TRBV7-3|NA|13
CASSSGTGLEQYF
>TRBV12-3/TRBV12-4|NA|13
CASRGGYTGELFF
>TRBV10-3|NA|14
CAISEVASYNEQFF
>TRBV24-1|NA|13
CATSDGGMETQYF
>TRBV3-1|few|14
CASSHHLGNQPQHF
>TRBV7-8|few|15
CASSPAGGRTGEQYF
>TRBV9|NA|15
CASSVTSGTAGELFF
>TRBV5-4|NA|16
CASSLGGSGPYNEQFF
>TRBV19|once|15
CASGQGRPIVYGYTF
>TRBV7-2|few|16
CASSLVDRVPGETQYF
>TRBV7-3|NA|16
CASSTDDRSTFYEQYF
>TRBV7-9|few|13
CASSPRTPYEQYF
>TRBV20-1|few|14
CSARAAGGRNEQFF